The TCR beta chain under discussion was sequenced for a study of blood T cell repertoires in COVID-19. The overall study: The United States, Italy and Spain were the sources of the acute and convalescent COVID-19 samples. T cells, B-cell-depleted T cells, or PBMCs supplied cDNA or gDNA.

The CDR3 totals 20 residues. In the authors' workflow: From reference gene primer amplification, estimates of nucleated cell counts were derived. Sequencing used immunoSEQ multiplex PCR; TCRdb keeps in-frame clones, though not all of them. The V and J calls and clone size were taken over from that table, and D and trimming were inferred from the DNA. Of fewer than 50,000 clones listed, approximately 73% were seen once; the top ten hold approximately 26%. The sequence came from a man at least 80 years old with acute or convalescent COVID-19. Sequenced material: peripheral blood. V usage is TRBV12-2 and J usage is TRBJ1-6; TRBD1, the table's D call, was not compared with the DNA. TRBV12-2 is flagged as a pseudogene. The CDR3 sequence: CASRLALPYRPQGCYWPLHF. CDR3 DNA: TGTGCAAGTCGCTTAGCGCTTCCCTACAGGCCCCAGGGATGTTATTGGCCCCTCCACTTT.